A selection of T cell receptor beta chains follows, all from one sample in a study of blood T cell repertoires in COVID-19. Clones were sequenced by immunoSEQ multiplex PCR, and TCRdb holds only the in-frame ones, with some missing. The sample comprises 200,000 to 250,000 clones, about 90% of which are singletons, and approximately 1.2% rests with the top ten. The sample comprised peripheral blood. These receptors originate from a man aged 30 to 39 with acute or convalescent COVID-19. Each CDR3 is given with its conserved first and last residue. The D gene is left open where the match is weak. The size entry is marked missing in some rows and otherwise reads once, few, many or a size class.

.	TRBV27	.	TRBJ2-5	CASSFMAGQETQYF	TGTGCCAGCAGTTTTATGGCAGGGCAAGAGACCCAGTACTTC
.	TRBV11-3	.	TRBJ1-1	CASSLEWWGESNEAFF	TGTGCCAGCAGCTTAGAATGGTGGGGCGAAAGCAATGAAGCTTTCTTT
.	TRBV7-2	.	TRBJ2-7	CASSLPRGEQYF	TGTGCCAGCAGCCTCCCTCGGGGCGAGCAGTACTTC
few	TRBV18	.	TRBJ1-5	CASSPNPRGYSNQPQHF	TGTGCCAGCTCACCCAACCCTCGGGGTTATAGCAATCAGCCCCAGCATTTT
.	TRBV5-1	.	TRBJ2-2	CASSLNRETGELFF	TGCGCCAGCAGCTTGAACAGGGAGACCGGGGAGCTGTTTTTT
.	TRBV5-8	.	TRBJ1-2	CASPPGQGLLYGYTF	TGTGCCAGTCCGCCCGGGCAGGGACTACTCTATGGCTACACCTTC
.	TRBV5-4	.	TRBJ1-2	CASSLRQTGNYGYTF	TGTGCCAGCAGCTTACGTCAAACGGGGAACTATGGCTACACCTTC
.	TRBV28	.	TRBJ2-1	CASSQLTISYNEQFF	TGTGCCAGCAGTCAACTTACTATATCCTACAATGAGCAGTTCTTC
once	TRBV11-2	.	TRBJ2-7	CASSFDLAYEQYF	TGTGCCAGCAGCTTCGACTTAGCCTACGAGCAGTACTTC
.	TRBV28	TRBD1	TRBJ1-2	CASSSGQGGGYTF	TGTGCCAGCAGTTCCGGACAGGGCGGGGGCTACACCTTC
.	TRBV29-1	.	TRBJ1-2	CSAQEGYGYTF	TGCAGCGCACAGGAAGGGTATGGCTACACCTTC
.	TRBV4-1	TRBD1	TRBJ1-5	CASSPQTGGGQPQHF	TGCGCCAGCAGCCCTCAGACAGGGGGCGGTCAGCCCCAGCATTTT
.	TRBV5-1	TRBD1	TRBJ2-7	CASSLRQGVAEQYF	TGCGCCAGCAGCCTGAGACAGGGTGTAGCCGAGCAGTACTTC
.	TRBV15	TRBD1	TRBJ2-7	CATSRAPGQGSYEQYF	TGTGCCACCAGCAGAGCTCCGGGACAGGGTTCCTACGAGCAGTACTTC
.	TRBV10-2	TRBD2	TRBJ2-2	CASSSTSGAGELFF	TGCGCCAGCAGTAGTACTAGCGGGGCCGGGGAGCTGTTTTTT
.	TRBV5-1	TRBD2	TRBJ2-3	CASSLDGSGRRKDTQYF	TGCGCCAGCAGCTTGGACGGTAGCGGGAGAAGAAAAGATACGCAGTATTTT
once	TRBV30	.	TRBJ1-4	CAWSGASPNEKLFF	TGTGCCTGGAGTGGGGCCAGCCCTAATGAAAAACTGTTTTTT